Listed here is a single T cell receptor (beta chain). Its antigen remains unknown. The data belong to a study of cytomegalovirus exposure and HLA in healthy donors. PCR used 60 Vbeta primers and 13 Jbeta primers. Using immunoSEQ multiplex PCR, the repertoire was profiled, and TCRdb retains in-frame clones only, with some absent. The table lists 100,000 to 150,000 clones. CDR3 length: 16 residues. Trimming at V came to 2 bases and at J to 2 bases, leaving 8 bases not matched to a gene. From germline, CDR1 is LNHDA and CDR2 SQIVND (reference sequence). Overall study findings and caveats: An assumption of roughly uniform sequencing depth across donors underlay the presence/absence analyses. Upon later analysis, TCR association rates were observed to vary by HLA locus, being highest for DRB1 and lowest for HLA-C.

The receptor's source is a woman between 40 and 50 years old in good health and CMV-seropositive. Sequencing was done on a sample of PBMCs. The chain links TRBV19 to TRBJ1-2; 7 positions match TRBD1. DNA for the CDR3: TGTGCCAGTAGTATATGGTCGGGACAGTCAAACTATGGCTACACCTTC. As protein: CASSIWSGQSNYGYTF.